Listed here are 14 T cell receptor beta chains from one sample, sequenced in a study of T-cell memory formation after mild COVID-19. TCRdb re-called the 5' RACE reads with MiXCR, one entry per CDR3 protein. The sample lists 300,000 to 350,000 distinct CDR3 sequences; approximately 15% were seen once. The sequencing input was PBMCs or a T cell subset sorted from them (not recorded which). The source is a man between 18 and 29 years old who had mild COVID-19 (a few samples of this study predate the infection). Cell type and time point are not known.

This clonotype has a handful of counts. V usage is TRBV4-3 and J usage is TRBJ2-7; 8 bases line up with TRBD2. Germline assignment: CDR1 LGHNA and CDR2 YSLEER. The CDR3 sequence is 14 residues long. The V segment lost 0 bases and the J segment 5 bases; nucleotides outside the gene matches: 3. For the CDR3, the DNA is TGCGCCAGCAGCCAAGATAGCGGGGCCCACGAGCAGTACGTC. This gives the protein CASSQDSGAHEQYV.

The rearrangement joins TRBV30 to TRBJ1-6; 8 bases line up with TRBD1. The CDR3 totals 14 residues. V was clipped by 5 bases and J by 9 bases; unmatched bases: 9. From germline, CDR1 is GTSNPN and CDR2 SVGIG (reference sequence). The CDR3 loop reads CAWAGTGILSPLHF. In DNA, the CDR3 is TGTGCCTGGGCCGGGACAGGAATACTTTCACCCCTCCACTTT.

This clonotype was recorded at least ten times. The chain combines TRBV12-3 or TRBV12-4 with TRBJ2-7; the D gene could be TRBD1 or TRBD2 (6 bases each). V was pared by 4 bases and J by 3 bases, with 10 bases between. This CDR3 is built from 13 residues. The DNA of the CDR3 is TGTGCCAGCAGTTCGCGGGACAACTACGAGCAGTACTTC. It codes for CASSSRDNYEQYF.

This clonotype appeared a few times. The chain uses TRBV4-1 and TRBJ2-2; D gene uncertain. With 0 bases removed from V and 3 bases from J, the gap between germline ends came to 5 bases. Germline V gene data show CDR1 as MGHRA and CDR2 as YSYEKL. The CDR3 covers 14 residues. CDR3 amino acids: CASSQDYHTGELFF. CDR3 nucleotide sequence: TGCGCCAGCAGCCAAGATTACCACACCGGGGAGCTGTTTTTT.

This clonotype was counted ten times or more. J is TRBJ2-1 and V is TRBV4-2; 9 bases align to TRBD2. CDR3 size: 17 residues. Germline V lookup: CDR1 LGHNA, CDR2 YNFKEQ. Trimming at V came to 1 base and at J to 4 bases, leaving 8 bases not matched to a gene. CDR3 loop: CASSQGHSGGPYNEQFF. Written as DNA, the CDR3 is TGTGCCAGCAGCCAAGGCCATAGCGGGGGCCCGTACAATGAGCAGTTCTTC.

This clonotype was counted only a few times. This sequence joins TRBV10-3 and TRBJ1-1, with D unresolved. V lost 3 bases and J lost 3, with 8 bases in between. The CDR3 loop spans 13 amino acids. The V gene's germline CDR1 is ENHRY and CDR2 SYGVKD. The chain's CDR3 is CAISEIEDTEAFF. CDR3 bases: TGTGCCATCAGTGAAATTGAGGACACTGAAGCTTTCTTT.

The V gene is TRBV11-2, the J gene TRBJ2-3; 7 bases match TRBD2. CDR1 and CDR2 (germline): SGHAT, FQNNGV. V trimming: 7 bases; J trimming: 12 bases; junction bases outside the gene matches: 10. This CDR3 is 12 amino acids long. CDR3 loop: CASTSGGRSQYF. Written as DNA, the CDR3 is TGTGCCAGCACCTCGGGAGGAAGATCTCAGTATTTT.

The sample holds a few counts of this clonotype. The V call is TRBV19, the J call TRBJ2-7; weak D call: TRBD2 (6 bases). The CDR3 has 15 residues. Trimming stripped 5 bases from V and 1 base from J, with 15 bases between. CDR1 is LNHDA, CDR2 SQIVND, per germline (reference sequence). Here the CDR3 reads CASSVPGGSSYEQYF. The CDR3 bases are TGTGCCAGTAGTGTCCCCGGGGGTTCTTCCTACGAGCAGTACTTC.

This clonotype was counted only a few times. For the CDR3, the DNA is TGCGCCAGCAGCCAAGTCCCAGGGGACAATGAGCAGTTCTTC. It specifies CASSQVPGDNEQFF. The gene calls are TRBV5-1 and TRBJ2-1; maybe TRBD1 (6 bases). Trimming pared 4 bases from V and 5 bases from J, leaving 13 bases between. Germline lookup yields CDR1 SGHRS and CDR2 YFSETQ. This CDR3 is built from 14 residues.

At least ten counts were recorded for this clonotype. The V and J genes are TRBV29-1 and TRBJ1-5; D is perhaps TRBD1 (5 bases). Germline V gives CDR1 SQVTM, CDR2 ANQGSEA. V lost 6 bases and J lost 2, with 11 bases in between. The CDR3 spans 13 residues. CDR3 protein: CSVAGRGNQPQHF. The CDR3 coding sequence is TGCAGCGTGGCGGGCAGGGGCAATCAGCCCCAGCATTTT.

This clonotype was detected many times. The chain couples TRBV7-9 to TRBJ2-1, with D possibly being TRBD1 (6 bases). Trimming removed 4 bases from V and 8 bases from J, with 9 bases in between. CDR3 size: 12 residues. Germline V CDR1 and CDR2: SEHNR, FQNEAQ (reference sequence). The CDR3 coding sequence is TGTGCCAGCAGCTCAACAGGGTATGAGCAGTTCTTC. It translates to CASSSTGYEQFF.

The chain carries TRBV6-5 and TRBJ2-1, with 7 bases aligning to TRBD1. The germline V gene has CDR1 MNHEY and CDR2 SVGAGI. Unmatched junction bases numbered 10, after V lost 8 bases and J lost 9 bases. This CDR3 is built from 13 residues. CDR3 nucleotide sequence: TGTGCCAGCCAGACAGGGAGAATCGGTGAGCAGTTCTTC. Its translation: CASQTGRIGEQFF.

This clonotype was picked up many times. The V call is TRBV12-3 or TRBV12-4, the J call TRBJ1-5, with D unclear. V was clipped by 5 bases and J by 3 bases, with 5 bases between them. CDR3 length: 12 residues. CDR3 bases: TGTGCCAGCAGTCTCGACAATCAGCCCCAGCATTTT. It codes for CASSLDNQPQHF.

This clonotype appeared many times. The J gene is TRBJ2-7, the V gene TRBV29-1, with TRBD2 as a possible D gene (6 bases). CDR3 size: 15 residues. Germline V gene lookup returns CDR1 SQVTM and CDR2 ANQGSEA. V dropped 0 bases and J dropped 0 bases, with 12 bases sitting between them. In DNA, the CDR3 is TGCAGCGTTGAAGATCCCGGGGGAAGCTCCTACGAGCAGTACTTC. Translated, it gives CSVEDPGGSSYEQYF.